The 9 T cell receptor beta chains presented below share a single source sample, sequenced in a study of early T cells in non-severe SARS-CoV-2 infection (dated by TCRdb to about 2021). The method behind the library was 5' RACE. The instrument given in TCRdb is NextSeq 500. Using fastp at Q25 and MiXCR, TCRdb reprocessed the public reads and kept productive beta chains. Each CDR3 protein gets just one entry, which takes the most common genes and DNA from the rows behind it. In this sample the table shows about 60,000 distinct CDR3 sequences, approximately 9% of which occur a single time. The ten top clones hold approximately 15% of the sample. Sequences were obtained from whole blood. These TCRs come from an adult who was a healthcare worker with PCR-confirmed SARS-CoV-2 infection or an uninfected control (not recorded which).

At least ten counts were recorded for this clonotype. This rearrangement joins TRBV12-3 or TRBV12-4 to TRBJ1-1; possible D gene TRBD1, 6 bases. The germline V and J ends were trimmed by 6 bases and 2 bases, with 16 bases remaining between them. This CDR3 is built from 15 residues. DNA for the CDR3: TGTGCCAGCAGCGCCCTGTGGGGGCTTAACACTGAAGCTTTCTTT. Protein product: CASSALWGLNTEAFF.

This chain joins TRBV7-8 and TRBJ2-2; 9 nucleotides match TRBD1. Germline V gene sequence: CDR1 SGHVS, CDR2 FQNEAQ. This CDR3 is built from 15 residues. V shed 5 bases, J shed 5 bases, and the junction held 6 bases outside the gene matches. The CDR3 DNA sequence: TGTGCCAGCAGCCCGGGACAGGGTACGACCGGGGAGCTGTTTTTT. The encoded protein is CASSPGQGTTGELFF.

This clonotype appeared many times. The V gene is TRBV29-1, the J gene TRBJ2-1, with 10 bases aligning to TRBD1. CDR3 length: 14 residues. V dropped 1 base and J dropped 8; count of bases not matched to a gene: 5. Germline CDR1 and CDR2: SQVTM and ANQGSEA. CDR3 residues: CSVEGTGGTHEQFF. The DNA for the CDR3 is TGCAGCGTTGAAGGGACAGGGGGTACGCATGAGCAGTTCTTC.

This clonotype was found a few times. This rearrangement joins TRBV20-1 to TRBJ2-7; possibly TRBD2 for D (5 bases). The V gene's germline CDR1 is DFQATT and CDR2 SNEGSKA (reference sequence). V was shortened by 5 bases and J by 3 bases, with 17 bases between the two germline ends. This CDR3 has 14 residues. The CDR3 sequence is CSAQGLLNHYEQYF. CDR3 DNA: TGCAGTGCTCAAGGACTCCTAAACCACTACGAGCAGTACTTC.

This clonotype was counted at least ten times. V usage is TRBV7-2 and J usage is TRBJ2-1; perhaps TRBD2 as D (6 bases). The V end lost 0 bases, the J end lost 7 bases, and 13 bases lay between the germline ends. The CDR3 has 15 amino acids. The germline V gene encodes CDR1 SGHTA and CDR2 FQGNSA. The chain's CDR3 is CASSLAGGGRNEQFF. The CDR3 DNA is TGTGCCAGCAGCTTAGCGGGAGGCGGTAGGAATGAGCAGTTCTTC.

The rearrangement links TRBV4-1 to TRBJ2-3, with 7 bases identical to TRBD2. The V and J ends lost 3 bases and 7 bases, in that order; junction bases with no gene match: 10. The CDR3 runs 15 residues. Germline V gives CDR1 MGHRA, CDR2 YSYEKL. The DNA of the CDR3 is TGCGCCAGCAGCCAGAGGACTAGGGAGTCCTATACGCAGTATTTT. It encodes CASSQRTRESYTQYF.

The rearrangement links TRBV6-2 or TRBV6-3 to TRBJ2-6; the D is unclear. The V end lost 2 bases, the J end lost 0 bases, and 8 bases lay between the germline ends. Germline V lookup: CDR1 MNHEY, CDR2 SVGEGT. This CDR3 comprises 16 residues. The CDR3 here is CASSYNWGSGANVLTF. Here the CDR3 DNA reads TGTGCCAGCAGTTACAACTGGGGCTCTGGGGCCAACGTCCTGACTTTC.

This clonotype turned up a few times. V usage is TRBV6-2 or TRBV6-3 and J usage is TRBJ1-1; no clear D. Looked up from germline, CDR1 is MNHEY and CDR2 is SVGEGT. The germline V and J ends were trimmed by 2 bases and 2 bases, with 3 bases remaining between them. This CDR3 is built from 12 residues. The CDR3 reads CASSYSNTEAFF. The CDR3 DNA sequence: TGTGCCAGCAGTTACAGCAACACTGAAGCTTTCTTT.

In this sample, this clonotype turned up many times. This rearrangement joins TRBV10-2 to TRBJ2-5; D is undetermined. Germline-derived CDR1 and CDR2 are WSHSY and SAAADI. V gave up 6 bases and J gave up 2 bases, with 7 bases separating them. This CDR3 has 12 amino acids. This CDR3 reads CASRSYQETQYF. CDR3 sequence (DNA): TGCGCCAGCAGAAGTTATCAAGAGACCCAGTACTTC.